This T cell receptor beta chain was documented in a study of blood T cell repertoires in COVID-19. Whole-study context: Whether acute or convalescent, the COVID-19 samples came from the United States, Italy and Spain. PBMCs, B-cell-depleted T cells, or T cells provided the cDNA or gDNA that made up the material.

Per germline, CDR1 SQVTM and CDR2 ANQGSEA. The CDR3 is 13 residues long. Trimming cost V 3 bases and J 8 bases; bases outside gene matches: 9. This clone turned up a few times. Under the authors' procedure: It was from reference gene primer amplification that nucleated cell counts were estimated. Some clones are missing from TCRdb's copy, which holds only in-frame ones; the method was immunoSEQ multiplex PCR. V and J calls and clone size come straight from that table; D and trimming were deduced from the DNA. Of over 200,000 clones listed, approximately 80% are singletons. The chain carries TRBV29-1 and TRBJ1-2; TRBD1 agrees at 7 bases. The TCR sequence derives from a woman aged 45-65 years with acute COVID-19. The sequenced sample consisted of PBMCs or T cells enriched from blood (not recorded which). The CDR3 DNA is TGCAGCGTTGAGAGAGGGGGCGCGAAGGGCTACACCTTC. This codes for CSVERGGAKGYTF.